The sequence of this T cell receptor beta chain was determined in a study of patients and donors after allogeneic stem cell transplantation. This clonotype was observed many times. TCRdb redid the calling of the RT-PCR reads with MiXCR, one entry per CDR3 protein. The data show 160,000 or so distinct CDR3 sequences, with roughly 22% seen just once and roughly 27% held by the top ten. The receptor was isolated from a human donor who was either an allogeneic HSCT recipient or a stem cell or donor lymphocyte infusion donor (not recorded which). It is not recorded whose cells these are; they may come from a transplant donor. Source material: blood, either unsorted or a sorted T cell fraction (not recorded which).

The CDR3 bases are TGCGCCAGCAGCCCTACCAGTCCACAGTCCAATCAGCCCCAGCATTTT. Translated: CASSPTSPQSNQPQHF. This chain uses TRBV4-1 with TRBJ1-5; no firm D call. V was trimmed by 4 bases and J by 3 bases, leaving 16 bases between them. Germline V gives CDR1 MGHRA, CDR2 YSYEKL. The CDR3 totals 16 residues.